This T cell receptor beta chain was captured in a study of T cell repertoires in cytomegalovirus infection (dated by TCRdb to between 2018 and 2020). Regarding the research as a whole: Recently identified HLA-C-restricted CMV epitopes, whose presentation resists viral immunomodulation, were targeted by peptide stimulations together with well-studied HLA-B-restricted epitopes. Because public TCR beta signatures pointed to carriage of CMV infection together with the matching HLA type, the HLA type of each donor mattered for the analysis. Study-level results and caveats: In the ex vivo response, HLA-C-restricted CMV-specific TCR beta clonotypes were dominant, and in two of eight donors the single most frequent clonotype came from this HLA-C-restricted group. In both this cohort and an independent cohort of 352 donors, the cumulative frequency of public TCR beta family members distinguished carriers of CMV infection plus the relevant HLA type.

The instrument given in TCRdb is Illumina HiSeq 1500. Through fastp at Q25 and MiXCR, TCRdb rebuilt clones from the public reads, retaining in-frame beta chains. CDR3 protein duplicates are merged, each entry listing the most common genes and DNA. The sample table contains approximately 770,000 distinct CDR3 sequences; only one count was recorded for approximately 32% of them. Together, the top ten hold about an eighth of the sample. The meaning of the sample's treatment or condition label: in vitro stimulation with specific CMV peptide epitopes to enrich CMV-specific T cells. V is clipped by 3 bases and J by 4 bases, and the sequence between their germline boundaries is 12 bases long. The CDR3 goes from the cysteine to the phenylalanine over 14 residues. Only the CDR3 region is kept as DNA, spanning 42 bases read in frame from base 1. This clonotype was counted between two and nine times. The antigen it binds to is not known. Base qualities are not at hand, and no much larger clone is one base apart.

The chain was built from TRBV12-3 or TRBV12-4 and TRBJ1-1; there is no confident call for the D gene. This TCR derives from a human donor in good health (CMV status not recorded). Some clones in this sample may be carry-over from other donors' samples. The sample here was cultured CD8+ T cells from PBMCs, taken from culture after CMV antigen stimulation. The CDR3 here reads CASSFGQVFTEAFF. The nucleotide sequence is TGTGCCAGCAGTTTTGGGCAGGTTTTCACTGAAGCTTTCTTT.